This T cell receptor (beta chain) is from a study of Ad26.COV2.S vaccination and SARS-CoV-2 variants. At the level of the study: Participants got Ad26.COV2.S intramuscularly, once or twice 56 days apart.

The germline V gene encodes CDR1 LNHNV and CDR2 YYDKDF (reference sequence). Trimming cost V 3 bases and J 2 bases; bases outside gene matches: 9. The CDR3 sequence is 17 residues long. Produced via immunoSEQ multiplex PCR; TCRdb's table is partial and in-frame only. The repertoire holds about 440,000 clones, with 87% as singletons. Treatment noted: around 19 received Ad26.COV2.S at low or high dose, single or two shots; roughly five received placebo; per-sample allocation not given. Day 63 following the first vaccine or placebo injection was when the samples were taken. This sample comprised peripheral blood, obtained in a trial of Ad26.COV2.S vaccine versus placebo. The J gene is TRBJ2-3, the V gene TRBV15; 9 nucleotides match TRBD1. This receptor was taken from a person aged 18-60 years who received the Ad26.COV2.S COVID-19 vaccine or a placebo. CDR3 loop: CATSSPRQGVNTDTQYF. In DNA form, the CDR3 reads TGTGCCACCAGCAGCCCCAGACAGGGGGTTAACACAGATACGCAGTATTTT.